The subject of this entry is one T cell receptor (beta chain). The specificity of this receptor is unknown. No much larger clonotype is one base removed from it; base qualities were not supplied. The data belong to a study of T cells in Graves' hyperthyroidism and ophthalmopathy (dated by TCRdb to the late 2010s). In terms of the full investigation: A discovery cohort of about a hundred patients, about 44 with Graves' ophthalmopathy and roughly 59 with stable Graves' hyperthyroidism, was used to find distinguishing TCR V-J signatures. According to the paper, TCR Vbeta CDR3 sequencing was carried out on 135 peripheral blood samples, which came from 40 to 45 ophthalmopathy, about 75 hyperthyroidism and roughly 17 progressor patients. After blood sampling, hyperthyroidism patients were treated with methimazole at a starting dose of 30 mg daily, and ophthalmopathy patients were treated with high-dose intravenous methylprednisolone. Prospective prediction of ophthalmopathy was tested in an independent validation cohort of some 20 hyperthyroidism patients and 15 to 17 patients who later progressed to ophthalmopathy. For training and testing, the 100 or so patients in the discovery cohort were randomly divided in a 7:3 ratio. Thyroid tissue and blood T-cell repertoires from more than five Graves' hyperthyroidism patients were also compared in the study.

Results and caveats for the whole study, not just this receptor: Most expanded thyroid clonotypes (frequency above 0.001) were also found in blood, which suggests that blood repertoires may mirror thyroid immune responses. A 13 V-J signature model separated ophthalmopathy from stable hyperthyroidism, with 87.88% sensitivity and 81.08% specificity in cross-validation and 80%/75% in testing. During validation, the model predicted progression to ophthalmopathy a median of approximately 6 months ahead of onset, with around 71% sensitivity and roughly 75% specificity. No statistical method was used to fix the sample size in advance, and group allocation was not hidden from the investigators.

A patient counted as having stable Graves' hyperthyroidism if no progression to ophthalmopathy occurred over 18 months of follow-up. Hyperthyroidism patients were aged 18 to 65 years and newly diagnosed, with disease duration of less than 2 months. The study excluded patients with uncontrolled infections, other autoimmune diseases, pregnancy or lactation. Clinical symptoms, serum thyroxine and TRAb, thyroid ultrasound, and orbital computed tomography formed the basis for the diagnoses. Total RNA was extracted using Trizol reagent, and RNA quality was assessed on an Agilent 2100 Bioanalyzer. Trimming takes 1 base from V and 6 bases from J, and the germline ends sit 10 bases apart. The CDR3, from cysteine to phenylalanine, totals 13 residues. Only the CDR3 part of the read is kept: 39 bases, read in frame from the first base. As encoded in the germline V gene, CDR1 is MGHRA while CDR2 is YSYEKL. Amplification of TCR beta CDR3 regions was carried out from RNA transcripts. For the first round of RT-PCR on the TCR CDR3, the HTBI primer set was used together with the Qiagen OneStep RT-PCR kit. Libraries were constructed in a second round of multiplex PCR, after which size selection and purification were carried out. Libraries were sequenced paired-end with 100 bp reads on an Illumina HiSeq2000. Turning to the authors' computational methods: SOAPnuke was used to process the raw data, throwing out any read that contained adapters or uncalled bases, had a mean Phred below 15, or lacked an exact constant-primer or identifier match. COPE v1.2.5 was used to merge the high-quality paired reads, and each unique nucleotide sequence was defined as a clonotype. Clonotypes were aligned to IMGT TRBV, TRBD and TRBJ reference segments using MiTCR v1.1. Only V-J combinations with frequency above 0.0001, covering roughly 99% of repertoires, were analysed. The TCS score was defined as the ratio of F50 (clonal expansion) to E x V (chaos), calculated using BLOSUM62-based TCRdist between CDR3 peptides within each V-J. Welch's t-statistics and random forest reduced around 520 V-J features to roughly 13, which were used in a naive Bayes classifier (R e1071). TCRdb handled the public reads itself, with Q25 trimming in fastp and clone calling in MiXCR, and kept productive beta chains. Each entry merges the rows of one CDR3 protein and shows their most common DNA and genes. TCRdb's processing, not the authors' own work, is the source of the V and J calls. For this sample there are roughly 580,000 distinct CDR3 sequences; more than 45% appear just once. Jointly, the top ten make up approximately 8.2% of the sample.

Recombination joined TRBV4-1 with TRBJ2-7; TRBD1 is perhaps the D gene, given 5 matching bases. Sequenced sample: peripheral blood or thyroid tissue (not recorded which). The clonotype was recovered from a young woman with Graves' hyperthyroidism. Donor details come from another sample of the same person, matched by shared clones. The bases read TGCGCCAGCAGCCAAGTGGGGCTCGCCGAGCAGTACTTC. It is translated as CASSQVGLAEQYF.